This T cell receptor beta chain was profiled in a study of spatial heterogeneity in lung cancer. Study observations and caveats: There were more appearances of ubiquitous expanded tumor TCRs in blood at resection than at follow-up.

CDR1 and CDR2 from the germline V gene are SQVTM and ANQGSEA. The CDR3 has 14 amino acids. J was trimmed by 3 bases and V by 5 bases; bases with no gene match: 4. Time point noted: sample taken at primary tumor resection. The sequenced material consisted of unsorted whole RNA from tumor, nontumor lung or frozen PBMC. Patients with untreated early-stage non-small cell lung cancer, numbering 72, were the donors. A unique molecular identifier was attached to every TCR cDNA molecule. TCRdb reprocessed the 5' RACE reads with MiXCR, giving one entry per CDR3 protein. The table shows a few thousand distinct CDR3 sequences, with 8% to 9% occurring only once. This clonotype has a count of ten or more. The antigen remains undetermined.

This sequence was found in a female donor with early-stage non-small cell lung cancer. The gene calls are TRBV29-1 and TRBJ2-7; 13 nucleotides line up with TRBD2. This specimen was PBMCs, taken at surgery. The CDR3 bases are TGCAGCGTTTTGGGACTAGCGGGGCACTACGAGCAGTACTTC. Its protein is CSVLGLAGHYEQYF.